The 12 T cell receptor beta chains below all came from one sample that was sequenced in a study of blood T cell repertoires in COVID-19. Method: immunoSEQ multiplex PCR; TCRdb's copy keeps in-frame clones and lacks some. The sample records 400,000 to 450,000 clones, about 90% being singletons. What was sequenced was PBMCs or T cells enriched from blood (not recorded which). The receptors stem from a man aged 18 to 35 who had recovered from COVID-19.

This rearrangement joins TRBV5-1 to TRBJ1-1; D gene ambiguous. Per the germline V gene, CDR1 is SGHRS and CDR2 is YFSETQ. The CDR3 runs 13 residues. V lost 2 bases to trimming and J lost 1 base, with 6 bases between them. CDR3 DNA sequence: TGCGCCAGCAGCTTACAGCAGAACACTGAAGCTTTCTTT. It yields the protein CASSLQQNTEAFF.

The rearrangement uses TRBV13 and TRBJ1-1; perhaps TRBD1 as D (6 bases). Germline assignment: CDR1 PRHDT and CDR2 FYEKMQ (reference sequence). The CDR3 runs to 13 residues. Deletions cut 4 bases from V and 4 bases from J, with 10 bases between. CDR3 DNA sequence: TGTGCCAGCAGCTACGGACAGCCCACTGAAGCTTTCTTT. This sequence encodes CASSYGQPTEAFF.

This sequence joins TRBV9 and TRBJ1-2; D is perhaps TRBD1 (6 bases). This CDR3 comprises 14 residues. V was trimmed by 0 bases and J by 4 bases, leaving 10 bases between them. Germline assignment: CDR1 SGDLS and CDR2 YYNGEE. CDR3 sequence reads: CASSVEDSTYGYTF. CDR3 in DNA: TGTGCCAGCAGCGTAGAGGACAGTACCTATGGCTACACCTTC.

The chain joins TRBV19 to TRBJ1-4; D ambiguous. The germline V and J ends were trimmed by 1 base and 3 bases, with 9 bases remaining between them. This CDR3 comprises 15 residues. Germline lookup yields CDR1 LNHDA and CDR2 SQIVND (reference sequence). Here the CDR3 reads CASSIGESPNEKLFF. DNA for the CDR3: TGTGCCAGTAGTATAGGGGAGAGCCCTAATGAAAAACTGTTTTTT. Full variable domain (rest looked up from reference TRBV19 and TRBJ1-4): DGGITQSPKYLFRKEGQNVTLSCEQNLNHDAMYWYRQDPGQGLRLIYYSQIVNDFQKGDIAEGYSVSREKKESFPLTVTSAQKNPTAFYLCASSIGESPNEKLFFGSGTQLSVL.

The chain combines TRBV18 with TRBJ1-2; unclear D gene. Deletions cut 3 bases from V and 8 bases from J, with 19 bases between. Per germline, CDR1 KGHSH and CDR2 LQKENI. The CDR3 totals 15 residues. DNA for the CDR3: TGTGCCAGCTCACCTTCAGGTCCCAACCAGTGGGGCTACACCTTC. Protein: CASSPSGPNQWGYTF.

The rearrangement joins TRBV7-2 to TRBJ2-7; D might be TRBD2 (6 bases). V lost 1 base, J lost 2 bases, and 15 bases lay in between. Looked up from germline, CDR1 is SGHTA and CDR2 is FQGNSA. This CDR3 spans 16 amino acids. The CDR3 spells CASSLEIRERPYEQYF. The CDR3 region has the DNA TGTGCCAGCAGCTTAGAAATACGGGAGCGACCCTACGAGCAGTACTTC.

This chain uses TRBV6-1 with TRBJ1-5, with a possible D match to TRBD1 (6 bases). This CDR3 is built from 16 residues. Trimming took 3 bases from V and 6 from J, leaving 18 bases between them. Germline CDR1 reads MNHNS; CDR2 reads SASEGT. DNA of the CDR3: TGTGCCAGCAGTGAGGTTTGGGCAGGGGCCGGTCAGCCCCAGCATTTT. Translating gives CASSEVWAGAGQPQHF.

V usage is TRBV10-2 and J usage is TRBJ1-3; D is unresolved. Germline values: CDR1 WSHSY, CDR2 SAAADI. The CDR3 has 16 amino acids. The V end lost 0 bases, the J end lost 4 bases, and 13 bases lay between the germline ends. CDR3 DNA sequence: TGCGCCAGCAGTGAGTCAGGCGGAGAGGCGGGAAACACCATATATTTT. Translating gives CASSESGGEAGNTIYF.

This chain joins TRBV6-4 and TRBJ1-6, with D unclear. The CDR3 loop spans 13 amino acids. V lost 6 bases to trimming and J lost 0 bases, with 3 bases between them. Germline CDR1 and CDR2: MRHNA and SNTAGT. The CDR3 region has the DNA TGTGCCAGCAGCTACTCCTATAATTCACCCCTCCACTTT. Translating gives CASSYSYNSPLHF.

This chain connects TRBV14 to TRBJ1-2; TRBD1 is a possible D gene (5 bases). Between the trimmed V and J ends, which lost 0 bases and 7 bases, there was a span of 9 bases. Germline CDR1 and CDR2: SGHDN and FVKESK. CDR3 length equals 13 residues. The CDR3 DNA reads as TGTGCCAGCAGCCAAGATTGGGGCACTGGCTACACCTTC. It is translated as CASSQDWGTGYTF.

This sequence joins TRBV27 and TRBJ2-3; 10 bases are shared with TRBD2. This CDR3 contains 16 residues. Germline lookup yields CDR1 MNHEY and CDR2 SMNVEV (reference sequence). Trimming cost V 1 base and J 4 bases; bases outside gene matches: 5. The CDR3 spells CASSLWLAGVSDTQYF. CDR3 DNA: TGTGCCAGCAGTTTATGGCTAGCGGGAGTTTCAGATACGCAGTATTTT.

The chain employs TRBV7-2 and TRBJ2-2, with 9 bases that match TRBD2. The J segment lost 7 bases and the V segment lost 3 bases, leaving 6 bases of the junction unmatched. CDR3 length equals 15 residues. Per germline, CDR1 SGHTA and CDR2 FQGNSA. The CDR3 spells CASSFSTSGFGELFF. The CDR3 DNA reads as TGTGCCAGCAGCTTTTCCACTAGCGGGTTCGGGGAGCTGTTTTTT.